This T cell receptor (beta chain) was identified during a study of cytomegalovirus exposure and HLA in healthy donors. Donors were ostensibly healthy at sampling, although undocumented immune exposures were probable. PCR used 60 Vbeta primers and 13 Jbeta primers. Study processing details: Approximately 11 million of some 80 million unique TCR beta chains were shared, per a later count. Clones were sequenced by immunoSEQ multiplex PCR, and TCRdb holds only the in-frame ones, with some missing. The V and J calls and clone size were taken over from that table, and D and trimming were inferred from the DNA. The sample yields 100,000 to 150,000 clones, 80% seen once. Trimming cost V 5 bases and J 5 bases; bases outside gene matches: 4. This CDR3 region has 15 residues. CDR1 is KGHSH, CDR2 LQKENI, per germline.

J is TRBJ1-4 and V is TRBV18; 11 nucleotides line up with TRBD1. The sequenced sample was PBMCs. This TCR derives from a man under 40 in good health and CMV-seropositive. The DNA of the CDR3 is TGTGCCAGCTCAACAGGGACAGGGGGAAATGAAAAACTGTTTTTT. It yields the protein CASSTGTGGNEKLFF.